This T cell receptor beta chain was observed in a study of T cells in Graves' hyperthyroidism and ophthalmopathy. It was RNA transcripts that yielded the amplified TCR beta CDR3 regions. With the HTBI primer set, the TCR CDR3 went through a first round of RT-PCR. TCRdb re-derived calls from the multiplex PCR reads in MiXCR, one entry per CDR3 protein. The data show 300,000 to 400,000 distinct CDR3 sequences, 11% to 15% seen once. CDR3 size: 13 residues. In germline, CDR1 is LNHNV, CDR2 YYDKDF (reference sequence). V was clipped by 6 bases and J by 4 bases; unmatched bases: 5. This clonotype was observed at least ten times.

The clonotype comes from a woman aged 30 to 39 with Graves' hyperthyroidism. Sequencing used blood. The chain employs TRBV15 and TRBJ1-1; 7 nucleotides match TRBD1. The CDR3 loop is CATSPSGGTEAFF. CDR3 nucleotide sequence: TGTGCCACCAGTCCTTCAGGGGGCACTGAAGCTTTCTTT.